This T cell receptor (beta chain) stems from a study of shared clonotypes between healthy human individuals. The CDR3 covers 15 residues. The V end was cut by 1 base, the J end by 2 bases, with 9 bases between. Germline loops: CDR1 MDHEN, CDR2 SYDVKM. Assay: immunoSEQ multiplex PCR; the TCRdb copy retains only in-frame clones and omits some. The data show approximately 2.5 million clones, roughly 93% seen once. The source of this sequence is a man between 18 and 35 years old in good health. Some clones in this sample may be carry-over from other donors' samples. Sequenced material: naive CD4+ T cells from PBMCs. Noted subset: CD45RA+ positively selected. The gene calls are TRBV28 and TRBJ1-5; no reliable D call. CDR3 nucleotides: TGTGCCAGCAGTTTATTAAGGGTTCGCAATCAGCCCCAGCATTTT. Protein product: CASSLLRVRNQPQHF.